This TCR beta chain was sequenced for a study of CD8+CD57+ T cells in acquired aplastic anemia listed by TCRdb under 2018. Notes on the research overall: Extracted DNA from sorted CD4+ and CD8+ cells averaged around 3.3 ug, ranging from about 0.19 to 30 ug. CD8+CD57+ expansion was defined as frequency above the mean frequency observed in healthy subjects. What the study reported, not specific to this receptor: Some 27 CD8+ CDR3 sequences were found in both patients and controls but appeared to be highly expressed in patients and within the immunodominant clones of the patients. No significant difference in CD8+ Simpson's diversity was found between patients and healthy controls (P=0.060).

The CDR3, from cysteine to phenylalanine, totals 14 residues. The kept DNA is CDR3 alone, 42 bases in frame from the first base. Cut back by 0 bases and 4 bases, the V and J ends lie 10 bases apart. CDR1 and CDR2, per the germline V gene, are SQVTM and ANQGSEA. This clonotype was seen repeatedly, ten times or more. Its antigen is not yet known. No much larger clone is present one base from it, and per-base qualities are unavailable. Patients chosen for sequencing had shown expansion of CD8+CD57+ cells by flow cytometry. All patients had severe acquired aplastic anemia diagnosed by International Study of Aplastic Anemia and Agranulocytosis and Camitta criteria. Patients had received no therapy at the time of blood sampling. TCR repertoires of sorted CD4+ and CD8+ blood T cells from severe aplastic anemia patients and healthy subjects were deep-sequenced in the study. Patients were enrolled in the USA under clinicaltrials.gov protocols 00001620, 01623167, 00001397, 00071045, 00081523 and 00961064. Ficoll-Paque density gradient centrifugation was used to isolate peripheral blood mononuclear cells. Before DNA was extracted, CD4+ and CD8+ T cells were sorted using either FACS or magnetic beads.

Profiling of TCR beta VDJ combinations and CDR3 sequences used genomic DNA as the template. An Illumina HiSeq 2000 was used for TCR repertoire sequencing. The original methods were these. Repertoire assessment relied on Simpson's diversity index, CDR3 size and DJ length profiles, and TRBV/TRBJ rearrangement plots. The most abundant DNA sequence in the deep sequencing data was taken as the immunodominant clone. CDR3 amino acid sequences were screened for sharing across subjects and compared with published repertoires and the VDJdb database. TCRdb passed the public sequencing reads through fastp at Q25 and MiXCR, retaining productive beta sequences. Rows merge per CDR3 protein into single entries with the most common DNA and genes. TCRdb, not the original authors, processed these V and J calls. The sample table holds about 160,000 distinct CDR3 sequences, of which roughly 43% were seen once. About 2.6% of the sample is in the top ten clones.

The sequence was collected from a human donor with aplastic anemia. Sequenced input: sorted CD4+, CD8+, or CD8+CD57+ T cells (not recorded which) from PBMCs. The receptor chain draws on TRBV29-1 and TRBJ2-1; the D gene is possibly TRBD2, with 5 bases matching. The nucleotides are TGCAGCGTTGAAGACTTTCCGGGGTACAATGAGCAGTTCTTC. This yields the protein CSVEDFPGYNEQFF.